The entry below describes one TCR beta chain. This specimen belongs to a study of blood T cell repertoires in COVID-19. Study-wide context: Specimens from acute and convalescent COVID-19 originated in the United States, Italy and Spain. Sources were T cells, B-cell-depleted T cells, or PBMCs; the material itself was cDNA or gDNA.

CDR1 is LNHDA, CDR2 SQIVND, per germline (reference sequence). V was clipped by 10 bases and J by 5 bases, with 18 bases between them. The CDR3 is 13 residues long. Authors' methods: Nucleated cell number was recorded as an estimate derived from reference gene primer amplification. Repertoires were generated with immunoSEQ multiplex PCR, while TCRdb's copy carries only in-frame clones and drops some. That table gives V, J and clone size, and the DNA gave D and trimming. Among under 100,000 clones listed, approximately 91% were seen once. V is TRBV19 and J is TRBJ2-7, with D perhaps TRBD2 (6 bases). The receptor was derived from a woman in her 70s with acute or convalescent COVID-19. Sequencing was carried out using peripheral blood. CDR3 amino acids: CATAASGDDEQYF. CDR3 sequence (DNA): TGTGCCACTGCGGCCTCGGGGGACGACGAGCAGTACTTC.